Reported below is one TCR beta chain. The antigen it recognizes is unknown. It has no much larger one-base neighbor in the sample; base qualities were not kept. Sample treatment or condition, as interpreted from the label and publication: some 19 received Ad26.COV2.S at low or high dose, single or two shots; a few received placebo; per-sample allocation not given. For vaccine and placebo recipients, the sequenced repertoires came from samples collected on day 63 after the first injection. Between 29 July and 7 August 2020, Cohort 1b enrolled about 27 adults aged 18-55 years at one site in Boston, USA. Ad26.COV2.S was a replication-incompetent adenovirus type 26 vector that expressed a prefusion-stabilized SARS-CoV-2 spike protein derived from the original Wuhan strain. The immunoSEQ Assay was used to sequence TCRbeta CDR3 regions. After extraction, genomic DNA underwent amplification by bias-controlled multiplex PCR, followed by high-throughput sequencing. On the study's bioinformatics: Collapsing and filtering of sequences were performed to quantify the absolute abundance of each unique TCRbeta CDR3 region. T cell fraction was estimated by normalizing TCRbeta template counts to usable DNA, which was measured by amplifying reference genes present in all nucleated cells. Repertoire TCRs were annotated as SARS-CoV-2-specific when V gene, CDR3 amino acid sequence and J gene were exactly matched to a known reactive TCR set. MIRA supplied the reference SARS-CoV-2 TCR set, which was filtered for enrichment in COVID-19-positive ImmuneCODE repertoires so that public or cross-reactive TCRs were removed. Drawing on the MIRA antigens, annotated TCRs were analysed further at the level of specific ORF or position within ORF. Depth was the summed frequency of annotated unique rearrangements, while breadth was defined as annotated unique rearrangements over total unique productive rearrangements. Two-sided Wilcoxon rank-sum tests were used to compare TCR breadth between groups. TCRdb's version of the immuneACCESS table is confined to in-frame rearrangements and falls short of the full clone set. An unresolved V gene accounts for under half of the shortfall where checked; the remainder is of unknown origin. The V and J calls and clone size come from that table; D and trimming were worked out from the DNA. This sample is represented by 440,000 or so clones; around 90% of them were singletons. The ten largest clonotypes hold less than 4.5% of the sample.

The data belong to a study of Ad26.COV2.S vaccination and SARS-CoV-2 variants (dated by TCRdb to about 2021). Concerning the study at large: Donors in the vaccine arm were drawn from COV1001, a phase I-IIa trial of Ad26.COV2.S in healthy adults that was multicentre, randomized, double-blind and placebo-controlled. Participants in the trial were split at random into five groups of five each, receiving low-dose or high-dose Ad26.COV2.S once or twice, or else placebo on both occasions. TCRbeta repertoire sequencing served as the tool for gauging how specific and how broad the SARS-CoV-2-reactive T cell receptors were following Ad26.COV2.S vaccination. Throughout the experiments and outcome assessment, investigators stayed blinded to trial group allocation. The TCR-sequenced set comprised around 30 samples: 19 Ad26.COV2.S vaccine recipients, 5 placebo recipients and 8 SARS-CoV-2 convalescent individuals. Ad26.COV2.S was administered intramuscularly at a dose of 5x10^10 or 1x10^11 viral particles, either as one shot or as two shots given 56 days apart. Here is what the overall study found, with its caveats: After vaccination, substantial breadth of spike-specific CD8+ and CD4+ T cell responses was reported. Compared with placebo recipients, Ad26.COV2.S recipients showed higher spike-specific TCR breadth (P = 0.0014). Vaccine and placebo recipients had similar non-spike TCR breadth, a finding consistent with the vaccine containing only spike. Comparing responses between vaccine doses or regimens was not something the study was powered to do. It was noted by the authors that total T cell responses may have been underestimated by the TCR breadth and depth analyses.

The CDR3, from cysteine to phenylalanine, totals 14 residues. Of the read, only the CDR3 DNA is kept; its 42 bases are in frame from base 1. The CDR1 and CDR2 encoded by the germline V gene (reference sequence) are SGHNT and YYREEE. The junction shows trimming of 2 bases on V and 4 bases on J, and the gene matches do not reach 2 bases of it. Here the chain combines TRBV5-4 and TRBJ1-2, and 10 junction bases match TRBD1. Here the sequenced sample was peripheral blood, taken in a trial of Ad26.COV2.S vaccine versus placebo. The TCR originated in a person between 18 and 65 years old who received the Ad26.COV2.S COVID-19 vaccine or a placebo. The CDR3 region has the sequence CASSFRDRGYGYTF. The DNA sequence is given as TGTGCCAGCAGCTTCCGGGACAGGGGCTATGGCTACACCTTC.